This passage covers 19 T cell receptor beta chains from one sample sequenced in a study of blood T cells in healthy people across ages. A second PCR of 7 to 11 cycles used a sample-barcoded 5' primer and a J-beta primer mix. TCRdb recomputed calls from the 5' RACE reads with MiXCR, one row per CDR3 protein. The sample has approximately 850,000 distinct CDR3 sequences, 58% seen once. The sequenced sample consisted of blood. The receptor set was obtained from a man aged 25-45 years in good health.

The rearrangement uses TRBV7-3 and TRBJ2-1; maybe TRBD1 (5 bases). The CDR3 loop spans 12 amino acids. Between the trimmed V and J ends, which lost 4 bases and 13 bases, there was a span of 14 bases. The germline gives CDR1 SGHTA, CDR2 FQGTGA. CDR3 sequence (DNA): TGTGCCAGCAGCTCTCAACCAGGGTCCCAGTTCTTC. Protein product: CASSSQPGSQFF.

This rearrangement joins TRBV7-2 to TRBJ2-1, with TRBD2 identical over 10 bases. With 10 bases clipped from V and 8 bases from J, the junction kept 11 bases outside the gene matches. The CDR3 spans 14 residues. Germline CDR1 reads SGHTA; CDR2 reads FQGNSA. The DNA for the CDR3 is TGTGCCATCTCGCCGGGACTAGCGTCCCATGAGCAGTTCTTC. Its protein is CAISPGLASHEQFF.

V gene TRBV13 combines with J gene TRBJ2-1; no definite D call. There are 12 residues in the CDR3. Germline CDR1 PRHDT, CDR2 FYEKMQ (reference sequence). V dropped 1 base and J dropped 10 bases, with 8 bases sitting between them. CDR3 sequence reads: CASSLVLGEQFF. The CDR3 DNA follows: TGTGCCAGCAGCTTAGTCCTAGGGGAGCAGTTCTTC.

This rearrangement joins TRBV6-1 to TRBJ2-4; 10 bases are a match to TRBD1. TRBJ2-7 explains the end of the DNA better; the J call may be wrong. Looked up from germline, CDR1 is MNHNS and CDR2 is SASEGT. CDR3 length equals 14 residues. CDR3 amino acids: CATNYRDRGYEQYF. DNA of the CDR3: TGTGCCACCAATTACCGGGACAGGGGTTACGAGCAGTACTTC.

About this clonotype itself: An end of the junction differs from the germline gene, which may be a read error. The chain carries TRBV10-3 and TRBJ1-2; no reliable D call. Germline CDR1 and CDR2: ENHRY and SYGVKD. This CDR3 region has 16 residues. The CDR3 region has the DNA TGTGCCATCAGTGAGATCGGACTCGATACTAACTATAGCTACACCTTC. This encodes CAISEIGLDTNYSYTF.

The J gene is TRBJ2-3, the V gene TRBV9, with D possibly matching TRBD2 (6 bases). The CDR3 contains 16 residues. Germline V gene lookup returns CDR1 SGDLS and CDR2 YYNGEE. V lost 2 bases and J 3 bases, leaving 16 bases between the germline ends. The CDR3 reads CASSVYGGVETDTQYF. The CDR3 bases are TGTGCCAGCAGCGTGTATGGAGGGGTCGAGACAGATACGCAGTATTTT. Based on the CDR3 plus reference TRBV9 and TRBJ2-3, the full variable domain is DSGVTQTPKHLITATGQRVTLRCSPRSGDLSVYWYQQSLDQGLQFLIQYYNGEERAKGNILERFSAQQFPDLHSELNLSSLELGDSALYFCASSVYGGVETDTQYFGPGTRLTVL.

CDR3 sequence (DNA): TGTGCCAGCAGCCAACCAGGACTATCACAAGAGACCCAGTACTTC. Residues: CASSQPGLSQETQYF. J is TRBJ2-5 and V is TRBV3-1; TRBD2 is a possible D gene (6 bases). The germline V and J ends were trimmed by 2 bases and 2 bases, with 12 bases remaining between them. CDR3 length equals 15 residues. The V gene's germline CDR1 is LGHDT and CDR2 YNNKEL (reference sequence).

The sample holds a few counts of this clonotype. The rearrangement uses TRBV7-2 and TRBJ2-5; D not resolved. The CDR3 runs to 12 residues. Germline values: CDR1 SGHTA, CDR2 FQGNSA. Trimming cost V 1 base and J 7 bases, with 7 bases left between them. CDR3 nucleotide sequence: TGTGCCAGCAGCTTAGGTGCCTCGACCCAGTACTTC. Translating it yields CASSLGASTQYF.

CDR3 bases: TGTGCCAGCAGCTCCCGGGGACCAGGAATCGAGCAGTACTTC. As protein: CASSSRGPGIEQYF. The chain recombines TRBV7-2 with TRBJ2-5, with D possibly called TRBD1 or TRBD2 (5 bases each). The tail of the sequence fits TRBJ2-7 better, so the J call may be wrong. Germline CDR1 SGHTA, CDR2 FQGNSA. This CDR3 has 14 amino acids.

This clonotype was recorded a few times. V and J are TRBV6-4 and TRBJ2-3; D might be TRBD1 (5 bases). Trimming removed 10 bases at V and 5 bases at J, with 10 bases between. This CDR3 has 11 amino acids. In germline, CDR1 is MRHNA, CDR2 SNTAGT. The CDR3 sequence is CATRAGDTQYF. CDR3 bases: TGTGCCACCAGGGCCGGAGATACGCAGTATTTT.

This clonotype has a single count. The CDR3 region has the DNA TGTGCCAGCAGCCGCAGCGCCGGGCGGGATGGCTACACCTTC. It translates to CASSRSAGRDGYTF. V gene TRBV3-1 combines with J gene TRBJ1-2; the D is unclear. V was cut by 4 bases and J by 6 bases, with 15 bases left in between. Germline assignment: CDR1 LGHDT and CDR2 YNNKEL (reference sequence). This CDR3 contains 14 residues.

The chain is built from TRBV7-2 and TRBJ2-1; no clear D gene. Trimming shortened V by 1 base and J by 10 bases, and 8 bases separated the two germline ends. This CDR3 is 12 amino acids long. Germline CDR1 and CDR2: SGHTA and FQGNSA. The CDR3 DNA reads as TGTGCCAGCAGCTTAGACTGTCGAGAGCAGTTCTTC. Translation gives CASSLDCREQFF. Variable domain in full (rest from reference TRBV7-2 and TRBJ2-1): GAGVSQSPSNKVTEKGKDVELRCDPISGHTALYWYRQSLGQGLEFLIYFQGNSAPDKSGLPSDRFSAERTGGSVSTLTIQRTQQEDSAVYLCASSLDCREQFFGPGTRLTVL.

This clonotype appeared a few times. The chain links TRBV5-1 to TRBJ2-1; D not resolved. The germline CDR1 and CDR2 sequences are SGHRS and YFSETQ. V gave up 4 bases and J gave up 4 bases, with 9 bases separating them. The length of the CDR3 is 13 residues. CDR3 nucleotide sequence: TGCGCCAGCAGCGTGTTTCAGTACAATGAGCAGTTCTTC. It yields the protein CASSVFQYNEQFF. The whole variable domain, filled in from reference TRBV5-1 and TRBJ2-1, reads KAGVTQTPRYLIKTRGQQVTLSCSPISGHRSVSWYQQTPGQGLQFLFEYFSETQRNKGNFPGRFSGRQFSNSRSEMNVSTLELGDSALYLCASSVFQYNEQFFGPGTRLTVL.

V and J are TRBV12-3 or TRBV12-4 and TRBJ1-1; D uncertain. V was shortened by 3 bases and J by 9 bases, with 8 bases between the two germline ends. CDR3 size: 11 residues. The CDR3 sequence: CASSLRDQAFF. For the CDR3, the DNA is TGTGCCAGCAGTTTGAGAGATCAAGCTTTCTTT.

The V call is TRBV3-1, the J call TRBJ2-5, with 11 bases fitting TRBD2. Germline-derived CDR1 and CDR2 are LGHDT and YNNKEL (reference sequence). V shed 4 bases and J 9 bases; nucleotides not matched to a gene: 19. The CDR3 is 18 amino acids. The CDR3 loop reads CASSLPRGLAGPPGAQYF. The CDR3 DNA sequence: TGTGCCAGCAGCCTCCCACGAGGACTAGCGGGCCCCCCTGGAGCCCAGTACTTC.

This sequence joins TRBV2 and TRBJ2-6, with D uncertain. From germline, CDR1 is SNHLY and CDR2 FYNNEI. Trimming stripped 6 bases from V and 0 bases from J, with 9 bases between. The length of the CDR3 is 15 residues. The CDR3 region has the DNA TGTGCCAGCAGCATTGGCTACTCTGGGGCCAACGTCCTGACTTTC. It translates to CASSIGYSGANVLTF.

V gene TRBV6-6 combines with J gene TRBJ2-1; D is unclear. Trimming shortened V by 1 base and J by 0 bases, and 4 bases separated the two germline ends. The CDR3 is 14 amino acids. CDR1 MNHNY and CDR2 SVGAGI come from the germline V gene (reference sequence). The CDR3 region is CASSYYLSYNEQFF. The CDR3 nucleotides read TGTGCCAGCAGTTACTACCTCTCCTACAATGAGCAGTTCTTC.

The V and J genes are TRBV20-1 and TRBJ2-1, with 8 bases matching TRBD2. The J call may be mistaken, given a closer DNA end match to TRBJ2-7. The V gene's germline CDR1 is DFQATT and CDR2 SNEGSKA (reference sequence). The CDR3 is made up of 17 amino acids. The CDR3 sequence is CSARDPSGSNLVGEQYF. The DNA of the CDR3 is TGCAGTGCTAGGGATCCCAGCGGGAGTAATTTAGTGGGTGAGCAGTACTTC.

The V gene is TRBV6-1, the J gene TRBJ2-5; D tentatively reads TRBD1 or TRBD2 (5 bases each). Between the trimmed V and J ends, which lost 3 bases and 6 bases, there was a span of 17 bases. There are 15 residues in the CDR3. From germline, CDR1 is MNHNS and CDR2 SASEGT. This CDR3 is CASSDSLGTGQTQYF. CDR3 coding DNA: TGTGCCAGCAGTGACAGTCTGGGAACGGGGCAGACCCAGTACTTC.